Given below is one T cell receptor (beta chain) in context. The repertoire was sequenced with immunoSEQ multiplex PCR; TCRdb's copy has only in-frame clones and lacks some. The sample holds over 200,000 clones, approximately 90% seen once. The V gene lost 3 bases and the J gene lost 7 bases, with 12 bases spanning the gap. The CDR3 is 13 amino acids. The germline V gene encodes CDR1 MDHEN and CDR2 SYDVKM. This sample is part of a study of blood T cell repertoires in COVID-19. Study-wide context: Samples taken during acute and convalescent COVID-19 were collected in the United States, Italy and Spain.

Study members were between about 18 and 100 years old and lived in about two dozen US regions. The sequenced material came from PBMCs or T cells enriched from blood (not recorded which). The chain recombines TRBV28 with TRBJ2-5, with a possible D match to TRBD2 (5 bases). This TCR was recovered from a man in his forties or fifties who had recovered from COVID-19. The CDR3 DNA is TGTGCCAGCAGTTTTCCCGGGGTGGGGACCCAGTACTTC. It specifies CASSFPGVGTQYF.